This T cell receptor (beta chain) was sequenced during a study of beta chain features in type 1 diabetes. On the study more broadly: Fewer than 110 million sorted cells were examined across all samples. Findings and caveats of the study: Among patients with Type 1 diabetes, TCRB CDR3s were moderately but significantly shorter in every one of the four CD4+ subsets. The naive, central memory and Treg TCRB repertoires of patients appeared to be more similar to one another than those of healthy donors. Equally in patients and controls, shorter templates might have been favored by PCR. Type 1 diabetes patients showed fewer insertions and more deletions at VDJ junctions.

This clone was seen repeatedly, ten times or more. Its antigen is undetermined. Trimming cost V 10 bases and J 3 bases; bases outside gene matches: 3. This CDR3 contains 12 residues. CDR1 is ENHRY and CDR2 is SYGVKD in the germline V gene. The study reverse transcribed the entire isolated RNA, so it sequenced expressed TCRB transcripts. Produced via immunoSEQ multiplex PCR; TCRdb's table is partial and in-frame only. The sample has about 340,000 clones, about a tenth seen once. Input material: central memory CD4+ T cells from blood. This receptor was identified in a man aged 25-40 years with type 1 diabetes. The chain couples TRBV10-3 to TRBJ1-1; 9 bases fit TRBD1. CDR3 nucleotide sequence: TGTGCCACCGGACAGGGGTACACTGAAGCTTTCTTT. This translates into CATGQGYTEAFF.